These 24 T cell receptor beta chains were sequenced from one sample in a study of chemoradiotherapy in HPV16-positive cancers. The assay was immunoSEQ multiplex PCR, and TCRdb's table has in-frame clones only and misses some. The table shows about 14,000 clones, with about four fifths occurring only once. This sample was taken from a patient who underwent chemoradiotherapy. These receptors were obtained from a human donor with HPV-associated anogenital cancer.

J is TRBJ1-3 and V is TRBV18; D remains ambiguous. CDR1 and CDR2 from the germline V gene are KGHSH and LQKENI. CDR3 size: 15 residues. V lost 0 bases, J lost 7 bases, and 13 bases lay in between. The CDR3 here is CASSPPNLDGNTIYF. CDR3 sequence (DNA): TGTGCCAGCTCACCACCGAACCTGGATGGGAACACCATATATTTT.

The rearrangement joins TRBV11-1 to TRBJ2-3; TRBD2 might be the D (6 bases). This CDR3 comprises 15 residues. Germline CDR1 reads SGHAT; CDR2 reads FQDESV (reference sequence). V shed 2 bases and J shed 4 bases, with 13 bases lying between them. The CDR3, as DNA: TGTGCCAGCAGCTTACAACGGGAGAAGGCAGATACGCAGTATTTT. Encoded protein: CASSLQREKADTQYF. The variable domain in full, completed from reference TRBV11-1 and TRBJ2-3, reads EAEVAQSPRYKITEKSQAVAFWCDPISGHATLYWYRQILGQGPELLVQFQDESVVDDSQLPKDRFSAERLKGVDSTLKIQPAELGDSAMYLCASSLQREKADTQYFGPGTRLTVL.

V is TRBV6-5 and J is TRBJ2-2; possible D gene TRBD2, 6 bases. V was clipped by 6 bases and J by 4 bases, with 9 bases between them. Germline V lookup: CDR1 MNHEY, CDR2 SVGAGI. The length of the CDR3 is 13 residues. Here the CDR3 reads CASSEGGTGELFF. The DNA of the CDR3 is TGTGCCAGCAGCGAGGGAGGCACCGGGGAGCTGTTTTTT.

J is TRBJ2-2 and V is TRBV9; TRBD1 is a possible D gene (5 bases). CDR1 is SGDLS, CDR2 YYNGEE, per germline. The length of the CDR3 is 15 residues. The V end lost 3 bases, the J end lost 7 bases, and 16 bases lay between the germline ends. The CDR3 protein is CASSASIRQFGELFF. The CDR3, as DNA: TGTGCCAGCAGCGCGAGCATTAGACAGTTCGGGGAGCTGTTTTTT.

The chain links TRBV2 to TRBJ1-1; no clear D. The CDR3 extends over 14 amino acids. Germline values: CDR1 SNHLY, CDR2 FYNNEI. The V gene lost 4 bases and the J gene lost 1 base, with 10 bases spanning the gap. CDR3 DNA sequence: TGTGCCAGCAGTGTGGGGTTAAGGAACACTGAAGCTTTCTTT. Protein: CASSVGLRNTEAFF.

This clone was recorded once. This chain uses TRBV30 with TRBJ2-5, with 9 nucleotides matching TRBD2. The junction had 13 bases not matched to a gene; V was cut back by 4 bases and J by 7 bases. The V gene's germline CDR1 is GTSNPN and CDR2 SVGIG (reference sequence). The CDR3 spans 15 residues. As DNA, the CDR3 is TGTGCCTGGACGGCGGGACTAGCAGGACGAGGGACCCAGTACTTC. Translation: CAWTAGLAGRGTQYF.

This chain joins TRBV9 and TRBJ2-6; 14 nucleotides match TRBD2. The CDR3 contains 19 residues. Losses at the gene ends were 4 bases for V and 1 base for J; bases not matched to a gene: 7. Germline assignment: CDR1 SGDLS and CDR2 YYNGEE. The CDR3 nucleotides are TGTGCCAGCAGCCTATCGGGACTAGCGGGAGTATCTGGGGCCAACGTCCTGACTTTC. It specifies CASSLSGLAGVSGANVLTF.

This clone was detected only a few times. CDR3 in DNA: TGTGCCAGCAGCTTAGTGGGCGAAAAACTGTTTTTT. Translation gives CASSLVGEKLFF. The rearrangement links TRBV7-2 to TRBJ1-4; D gene uncertain. Germline V lookup: CDR1 SGHTA, CDR2 FQGNSA. The CDR3 sequence is 12 residues long. The V end lost 1 base, the J end lost 8 bases, and 5 bases lay between the germline ends.

The chain has TRBV27 and TRBJ1-4, with TRBD1 as a possible D gene (5 bases). Germline loops: CDR1 MNHEY, CDR2 SMNVEV (reference sequence). The CDR3 runs 17 residues. The germline V and J ends were trimmed by 1 base and 8 bases, with 20 bases remaining between them. This CDR3 reads CASSLLSVGGVGEKLFF. The CDR3 coding sequence is TGTGCCAGCAGTTTATTAAGTGTGGGGGGGGTAGGCGAAAAACTGTTTTTT.

The V gene is TRBV29-1, the J gene TRBJ2-1; TRBD2 matches at 9 bases. CDR1 SQVTM and CDR2 ANQGSEA come from the germline V gene. V gave up 7 bases and J gave up 7 bases; unmatched junction bases: 14. The CDR3 is 15 residues long. The CDR3 coding sequence is TGCAGCGACCTCCCGGGAGCGGGAGGCGTAAATGAGCAGTTCTTC. This sequence encodes CSDLPGAGGVNEQFF.

This clone came up a few times. The chain links TRBV5-1 to TRBJ2-7; 7 nucleotides line up with TRBD2. This CDR3 has 14 amino acids. Trimming at V came to 7 bases and at J to 0 bases, leaving 7 bases not matched to a gene. Germline-derived CDR1 and CDR2 are SGHRS and YFSETQ. The CDR3 sequence: CASGRDLASYEQYF. The CDR3 nucleotides read TGCGCCAGCGGGAGGGACCTCGCCTCCTACGAGCAGTACTTC. Using reference TRBV5-1 and TRBJ2-7 for the parts outside the CDR3, the full variable domain is KAGVTQTPRYLIKTRGQQVTLSCSPISGHRSVSWYQQTPGQGLQFLFEYFSETQRNKGNFPGRFSGRQFSNSRSEMNVSTLELGDSALYLCASGRDLASYEQYFGPGTRLTVT.

CDR3 amino acids: CASRWETGPMNTQYF. CDR3 DNA: TGTGCAAGTCGCTGGGAGACAGGGCCCATGAATACGCAGTATTTT. The chain employs TRBV12-2 and TRBJ2-3; TRBD1, the table's D call, lacks a check against the DNA. TRBV12-2 is labeled a pseudogene. The CDR3 spans 15 residues.

This sequence joins TRBV5-1 and TRBJ2-7; 7 bases align to TRBD1. Germline trimming cut 4 bases from V and 5 bases from J; bases unmatched to any gene: 15. Germline values: CDR1 SGHRS, CDR2 YFSETQ. The CDR3 covers 16 residues. CDR3 in DNA: TGCGCCAGCAGCCAACTGGCTGACAGGGCCGGCCACGAGCAGTACTTC. Translating gives CASSQLADRAGHEQYF.

The rearrangement joins TRBV10-1 to TRBJ2-5, with 7 positions matching TRBD2. CDR3 size: 14 residues. Germline loops: CDR1 WNHNN, CDR2 SYGVQD (reference sequence). The V and J ends lost 5 bases and 1 base, in that order; junction bases with no gene match: 4. The CDR3: CASSPLAAQETQYF. CDR3 sequence (DNA): TGCGCCAGCAGTCCCCTAGCGGCCCAAGAGACCCAGTACTTC.

This rearrangement joins TRBV28 to TRBJ2-7; 9 nucleotides match TRBD1. The CDR3 is 14 residues long. Germline loops: CDR1 MDHEN, CDR2 SYDVKM. The ends lost 6 bases at V and 4 bases at J; junction bases unmatched: 7. CDR3 sequence: CASSLDRGVYEQYF. The CDR3 coding sequence is TGTGCCAGCAGCCTGGACAGGGGTGTATACGAGCAGTACTTC. The full variable domain, in which reference TRBV28 and TRBJ2-7 provide the parts outside the CDR3, is DVKVTQSSRYLVKRTGEKVFLECVQDMDHENMFWYRQDPGLGLRLIYFSYDVKMKEKGDIPEGYSVSREKKERFSLILESASTNQTSMYLCASSLDRGVYEQYFGPGTRLTVT.

This rearrangement joins TRBV29-1 to TRBJ2-5, with D possibly matching TRBD2 (5 bases). V was trimmed by 7 bases and J by 5 bases, leaving 14 bases between them. The CDR3 totals 12 residues. Germline V CDR1 and CDR2: SQVTM, ANQGSEA. The CDR3 spells CSGQRETETQYF. The CDR3 nucleotides read TGCAGCGGCCAAAGGGAGACGGAGACCCAGTACTTC.

This clone turned up a few times. This chain connects TRBV29-1 to TRBJ2-6; TRBD2 matches 8 bases. CDR3 size: 14 residues. V lost 3 bases to trimming and J lost 2 bases; unmatched junction nucleotides: 0. Germline V gives CDR1 SQVTM, CDR2 ANQGSEA. In DNA, the CDR3 is TGCAGCGTTGAGCGGGGGGCTGGGGCCAACGTCCTGACTTTC. This gives the protein CSVERGAGANVLTF.

V usage is TRBV5-1 and J usage is TRBJ1-3, with D unclear. V shed 0 bases and J shed 0 bases, with 1 base lying between them. This CDR3 has 13 residues. The germline CDR1 and CDR2 sequences are SGHRS and YFSETQ. This chain's CDR3 is CASSLVSGNTIYF. CDR3 DNA: TGCGCCAGCAGCTTGGTCTCTGGAAACACCATATATTTT.

The CDR3, as DNA: TGCAGCGTTGGGGCCTTTGGGACTAGCGGGAGGCCGGGGGAGCTGTTTTTT. Protein: CSVGAFGTSGRPGELFF. The chain joins TRBV29-1 to TRBJ2-2, with 15 bases fitting TRBD2. The J segment lost 8 bases and the V segment lost 4 bases, leaving 11 bases of the junction unmatched. This CDR3 is 17 amino acids long. Germline V gene sequence: CDR1 SQVTM, CDR2 ANQGSEA.

V is TRBV13 and J is TRBJ2-3; TRBD1 matches 9 bases. The V gene's germline CDR1 is PRHDT and CDR2 FYEKMQ (reference sequence). V lost 5 bases to trimming and J lost 2 bases; unmatched junction nucleotides: 8. The CDR3 runs to 16 residues. CDR3 nucleotide sequence: TGTGCCAGCAGCGCCCCCGGGACAGGGATCACAGATACGCAGTATTTT. Encoded protein: CASSAPGTGITDTQYF.

The gene calls are TRBV30 and TRBJ2-2; 8 positions match TRBD2. The CDR3 spans 15 residues. Looked up from germline, CDR1 is GTSNPN and CDR2 is SVGIG (reference sequence). With V trimmed by 4 bases and J by 2 bases, 6 bases remained unmatched. This chain's CDR3 is CAWIPGRENTGELFF. CDR3 nucleotide sequence: TGTGCCTGGATCCCCGGGAGGGAAAACACCGGGGAGCTGTTTTTT.

The CDR3 sequence is CASSIFQGGNEKLFF. CDR3 in DNA: TGTGCCAGTAGTATATTTCAGGGTGGTAATGAAAAACTGTTTTTT. The rearrangement uses TRBV19 and TRBJ1-4, with D possibly being TRBD1 (5 bases). Germline V lookup: CDR1 LNHDA, CDR2 SQIVND (reference sequence). Trimming removed 2 bases from V and 4 bases from J, with 11 bases in between. This CDR3 has 15 amino acids. Using reference TRBV19 and TRBJ1-4 for the parts outside the CDR3, the full variable domain is DGGITQSPKYLFRKEGQNVTLSCEQNLNHDAMYWYRQDPGQGLRLIYYSQIVNDFQKGDIAEGYSVSREKKESFPLTVTSAQKNPTAFYLCASSIFQGGNEKLFFGSGTQLSVL.

This clone was seen a few times. V and J are TRBV7-9 and TRBJ2-7; D unclear. Deletions cut 5 bases from V and 3 bases from J, with 8 bases between. Per the germline V gene, CDR1 is SEHNR and CDR2 is FQNEAQ (reference sequence). The CDR3 consists of 12 residues. CDR3 amino acids: CASSLFGYEQYF. As DNA, the CDR3 is TGTGCCAGCAGCCTATTTGGCTACGAGCAGTACTTC.

The chain joins TRBV2 to TRBJ1-1; D is undetermined. This CDR3 is built from 11 residues. The V gene lost 5 bases and the J gene lost 0 bases, with 1 base spanning the gap. CDR1 SNHLY and CDR2 FYNNEI come from the germline V gene. The CDR3 is CASSLNTEAFF. DNA of the CDR3: TGTGCCAGCAGTCTGAACACTGAAGCTTTCTTT.